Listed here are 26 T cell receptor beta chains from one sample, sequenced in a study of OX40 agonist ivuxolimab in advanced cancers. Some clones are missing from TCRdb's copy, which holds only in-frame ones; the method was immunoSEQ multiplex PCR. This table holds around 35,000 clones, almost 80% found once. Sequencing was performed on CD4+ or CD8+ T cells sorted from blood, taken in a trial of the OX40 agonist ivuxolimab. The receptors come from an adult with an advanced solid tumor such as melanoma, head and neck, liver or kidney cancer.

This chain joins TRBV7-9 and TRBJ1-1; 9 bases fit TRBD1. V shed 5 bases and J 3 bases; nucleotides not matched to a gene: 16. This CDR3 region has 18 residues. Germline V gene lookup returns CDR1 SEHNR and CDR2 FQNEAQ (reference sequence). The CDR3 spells CASSPITDTGDRDTEAFF. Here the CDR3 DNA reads TGTGCCAGCAGCCCCATTACAGACACCGGGGACAGGGACACTGAAGCTTTCTTT.

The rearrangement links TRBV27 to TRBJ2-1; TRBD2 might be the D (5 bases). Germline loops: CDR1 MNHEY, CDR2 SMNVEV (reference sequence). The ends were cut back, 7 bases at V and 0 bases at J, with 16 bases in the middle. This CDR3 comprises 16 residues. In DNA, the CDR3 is TGTGCCAGCAACTCTTTAAGGGAGCTCTCCTACAATGAGCAGTTCTTC. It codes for CASNSLRELSYNEQFF.

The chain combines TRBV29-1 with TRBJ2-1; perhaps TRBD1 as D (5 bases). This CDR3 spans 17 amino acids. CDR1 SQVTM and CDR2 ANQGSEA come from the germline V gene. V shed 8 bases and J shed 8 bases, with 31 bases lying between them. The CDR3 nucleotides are TGCAGCCTCTCAATGGCCGACACAGGTGGCCCCTTCGATGAGCAGTTCTTC. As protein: CSLSMADTGGPFDEQFF.

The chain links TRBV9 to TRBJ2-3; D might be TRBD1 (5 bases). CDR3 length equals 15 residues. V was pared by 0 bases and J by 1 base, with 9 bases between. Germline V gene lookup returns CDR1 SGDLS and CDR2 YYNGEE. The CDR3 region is CASSVGARGTDTQYF. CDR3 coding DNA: TGTGCCAGCAGCGTAGGGGCCAGGGGCACAGATACGCAGTATTTT.

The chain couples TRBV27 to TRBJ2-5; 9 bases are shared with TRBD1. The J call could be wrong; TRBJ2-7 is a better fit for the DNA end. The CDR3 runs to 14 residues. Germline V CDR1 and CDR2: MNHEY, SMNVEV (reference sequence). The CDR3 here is CASSPTGGPYEQYF. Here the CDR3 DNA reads TGTGCCAGCAGTCCTACAGGGGGCCCCTACGAGCAGTACTTC.

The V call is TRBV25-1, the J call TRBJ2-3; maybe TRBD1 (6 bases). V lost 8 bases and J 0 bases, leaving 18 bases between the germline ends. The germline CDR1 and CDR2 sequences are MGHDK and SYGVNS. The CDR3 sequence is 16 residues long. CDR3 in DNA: TGTGCCAGCCCCGGACAGCCCCTCTCTAGCACAGATACGCAGTATTTT. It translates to CASPGQPLSSTDTQYF.

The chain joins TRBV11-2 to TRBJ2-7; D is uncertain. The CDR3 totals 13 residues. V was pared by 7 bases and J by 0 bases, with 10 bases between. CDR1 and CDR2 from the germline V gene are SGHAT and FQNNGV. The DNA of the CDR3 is TGTGCCAGCAACCAGGCGGACTCCTACGAGCAGTACTTC. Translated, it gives CASNQADSYEQYF.

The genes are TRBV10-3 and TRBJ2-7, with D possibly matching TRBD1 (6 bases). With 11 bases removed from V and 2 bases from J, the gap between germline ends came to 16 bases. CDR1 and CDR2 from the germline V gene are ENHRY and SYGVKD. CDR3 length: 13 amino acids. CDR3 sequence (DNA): TGTGCCTATATGGGGGACAATACCTACGAGCAGTACTTC. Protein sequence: CAYMGDNTYEQYF.

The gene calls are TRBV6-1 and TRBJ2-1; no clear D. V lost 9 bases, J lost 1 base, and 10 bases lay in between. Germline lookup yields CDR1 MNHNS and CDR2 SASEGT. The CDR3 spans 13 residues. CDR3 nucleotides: TGTGCCAGTGCAGGTTCTTCCTACAATGAGCAGTTCTTC. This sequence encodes CASAGSSYNEQFF.

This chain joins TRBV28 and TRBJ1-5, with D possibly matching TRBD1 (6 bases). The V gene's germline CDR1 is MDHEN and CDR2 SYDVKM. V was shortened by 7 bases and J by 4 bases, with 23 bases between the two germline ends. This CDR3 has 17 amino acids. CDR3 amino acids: CASNEPGAGEVNQPQHF. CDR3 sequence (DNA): TGTGCCAGCAACGAACCTGGGGCAGGGGAAGTAAATCAGCCCCAGCATTTT.

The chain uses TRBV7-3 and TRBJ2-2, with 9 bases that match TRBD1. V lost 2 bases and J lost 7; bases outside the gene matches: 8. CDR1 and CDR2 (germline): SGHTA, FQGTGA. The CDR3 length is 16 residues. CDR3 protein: CASSLQTQGAGGELFF. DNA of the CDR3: TGTGCCAGCAGCTTACAAACACAGGGGGCCGGCGGGGAGCTGTTTTTT.

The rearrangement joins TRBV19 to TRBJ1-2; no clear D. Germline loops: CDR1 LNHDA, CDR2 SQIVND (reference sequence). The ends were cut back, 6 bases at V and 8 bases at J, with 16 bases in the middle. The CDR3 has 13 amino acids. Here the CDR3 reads CASRRTGFSGYTF. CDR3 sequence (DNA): TGTGCCAGTAGGAGGACGGGCTTCTCGGGCTACACCTTC.

The CDR3 DNA reads as TGTGCCAGCAGCCCTGATGCCGGAGCAAGGTCCTACGAGCAGTACTTC. This sequence encodes CASSPDAGARSYEQYF. The chain links TRBV11-2 to TRBJ2-7, with D unclear. This CDR3 contains 16 residues. CDR1 and CDR2 (germline): SGHAT, FQNNGV. Trimming pared 5 bases from V and 1 base from J, leaving 18 bases between.

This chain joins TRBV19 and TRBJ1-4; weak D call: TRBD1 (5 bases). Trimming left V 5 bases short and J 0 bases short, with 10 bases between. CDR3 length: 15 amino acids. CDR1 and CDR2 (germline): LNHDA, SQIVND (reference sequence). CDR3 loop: CASSYGTATNEKLFF. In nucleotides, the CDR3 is TGTGCCAGTAGTTATGGGACCGCAACTAATGAAAAACTGTTTTTT.

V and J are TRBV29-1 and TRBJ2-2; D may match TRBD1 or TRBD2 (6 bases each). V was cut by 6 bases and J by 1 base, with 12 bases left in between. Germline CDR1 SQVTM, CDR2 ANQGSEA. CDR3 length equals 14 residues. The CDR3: CSVVGGLNTGELFF. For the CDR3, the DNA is TGCAGCGTAGTGGGGGGCCTGAACACCGGGGAGCTGTTTTTT.

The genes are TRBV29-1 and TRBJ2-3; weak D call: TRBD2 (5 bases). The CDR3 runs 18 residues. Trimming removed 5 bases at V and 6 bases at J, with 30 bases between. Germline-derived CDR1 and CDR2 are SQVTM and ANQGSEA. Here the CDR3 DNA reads TGCAGCGTTAACCTAGGGCCACGGCGCCCCGGGCGGGCGGATACGCAGTATTTT. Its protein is CSVNLGPRRPGRADTQYF.

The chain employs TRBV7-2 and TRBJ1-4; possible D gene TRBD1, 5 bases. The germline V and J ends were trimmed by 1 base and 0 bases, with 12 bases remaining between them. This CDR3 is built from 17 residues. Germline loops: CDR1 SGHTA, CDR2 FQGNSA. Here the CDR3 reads CASSLGRGSATNEKLFF. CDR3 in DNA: TGTGCCAGCAGCTTAGGAAGGGGCTCAGCAACTAATGAAAAACTGTTTTTT.

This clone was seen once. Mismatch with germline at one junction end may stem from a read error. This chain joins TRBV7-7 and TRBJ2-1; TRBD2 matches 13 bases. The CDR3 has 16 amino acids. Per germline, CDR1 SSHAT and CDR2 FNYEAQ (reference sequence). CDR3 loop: CASSLATSGGYNEQFF. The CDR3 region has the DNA TGTGCTAGCAGCTTAGCGACTAGCGGGGGGTACAATGAGCAGTTCTTC.

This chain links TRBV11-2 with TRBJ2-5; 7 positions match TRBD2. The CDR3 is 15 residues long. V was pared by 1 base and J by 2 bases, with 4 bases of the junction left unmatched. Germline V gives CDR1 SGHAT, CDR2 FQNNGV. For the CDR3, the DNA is TGTGCCAGCAGCTTAGCGGGGCGGGGGCAAGAGACCCAGTACTTC. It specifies CASSLAGRGQETQYF.

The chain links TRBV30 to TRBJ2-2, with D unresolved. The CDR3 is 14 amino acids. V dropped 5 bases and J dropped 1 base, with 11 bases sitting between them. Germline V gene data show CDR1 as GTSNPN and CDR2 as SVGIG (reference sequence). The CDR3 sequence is CAWGGMGNTGELFF. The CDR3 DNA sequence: TGTGCCTGGGGTGGCATGGGGAACACCGGGGAGCTGTTTTTT. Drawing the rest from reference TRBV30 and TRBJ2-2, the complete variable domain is SQTIHQWPATLVQPVGSPLSLECTVEGTSNPNLYWYRQAAGRGLQLLFYSVGIGQISSEVPQNLSASRPQDRQFILSSKKLLLSDSGFYLCAWGGMGNTGELFFGEGSRLTVL.

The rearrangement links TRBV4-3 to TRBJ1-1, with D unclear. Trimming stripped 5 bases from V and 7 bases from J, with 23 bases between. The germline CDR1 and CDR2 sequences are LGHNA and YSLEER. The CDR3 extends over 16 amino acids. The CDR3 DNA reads TGCGCCAGCAGCTACGAAAACAAGCTCCCGAGAGATGAAGCTTTCTTT. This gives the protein CASSYENKLPRDEAFF.

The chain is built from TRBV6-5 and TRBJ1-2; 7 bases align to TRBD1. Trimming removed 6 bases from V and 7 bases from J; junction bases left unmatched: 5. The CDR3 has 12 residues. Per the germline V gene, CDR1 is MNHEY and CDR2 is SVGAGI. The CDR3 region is CASRKTGLGYTF. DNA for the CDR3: TGTGCCAGCAGAAAGACAGGGCTTGGCTACACCTTC.

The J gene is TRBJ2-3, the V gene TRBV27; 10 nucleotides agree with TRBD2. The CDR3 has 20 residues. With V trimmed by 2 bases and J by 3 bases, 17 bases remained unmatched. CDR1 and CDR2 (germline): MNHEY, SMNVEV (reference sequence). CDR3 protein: CASSLQGRTSGRKGTDTQYF. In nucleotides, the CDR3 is TGTGCCAGCAGTTTACAGGGACGGACTAGCGGACGAAAGGGGACAGATACGCAGTATTTT.

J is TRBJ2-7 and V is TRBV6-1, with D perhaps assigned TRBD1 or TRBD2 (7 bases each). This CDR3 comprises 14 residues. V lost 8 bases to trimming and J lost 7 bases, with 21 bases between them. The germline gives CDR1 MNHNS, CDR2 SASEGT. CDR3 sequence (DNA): TGTGCCAGCGACTTGCACGGGACAGCGGGGGAGCAGTACTTC. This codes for CASDLHGTAGEQYF.

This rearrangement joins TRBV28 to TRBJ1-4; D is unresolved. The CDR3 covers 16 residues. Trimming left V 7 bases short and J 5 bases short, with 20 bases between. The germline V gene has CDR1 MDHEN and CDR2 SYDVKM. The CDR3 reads CASKDQEPSMNEKLFF. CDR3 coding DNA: TGTGCCAGCAAAGACCAGGAGCCCAGCATGAATGAAAAACTGTTTTTT.

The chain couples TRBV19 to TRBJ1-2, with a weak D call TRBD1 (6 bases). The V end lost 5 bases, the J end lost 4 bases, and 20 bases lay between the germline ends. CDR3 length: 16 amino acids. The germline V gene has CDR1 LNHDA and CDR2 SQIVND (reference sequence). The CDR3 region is CASSPSRGLISYGYTF. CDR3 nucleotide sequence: TGTGCCAGTAGTCCAAGCAGGGGACTCATCTCCTATGGCTACACCTTC.